This T cell receptor (beta chain) emerged from a study of blood T cells in healthy people across ages. Findings of the study overall: TCR beta diversity tracked closely with naive T cell percentage.

The count of this clonotype is one. Its antigen is still unknown. The second PCR ran about 6 to 11 cycles with a sample-barcoded 5' primer and J-beta primers. TCRdb redid the calling of the 5' RACE reads with MiXCR, one entry per CDR3 protein. This table has about 1.4 million distinct CDR3 sequences, roughly 59% appearing once. The CDR3 has 13 amino acids. The germline V and J ends were trimmed by 6 bases and 4 bases, with 11 bases remaining between them. From germline, CDR1 is MGHDK and CDR2 SYGVNS. V gene TRBV25-1 combines with J gene TRBJ2-3; D is possibly TRBD1 (5 bases). This clonotype originated in a man aged 18 to 30 in good health. The sequencing sample was made of blood. The chain's CDR3 is CASRETAADTQYF. In DNA, the CDR3 is TGTGCCAGCAGAGAGACAGCCGCAGATACGCAGTATTTT. Using reference TRBV25-1 and TRBJ2-3 for the parts outside the CDR3, the full variable domain is EADIYQTPRYLVIGTGKKITLECSQTMGHDKMYWYQQDPGMELHLIHYSYGVNSTEKGDLSSESTVSRIRTEHFPLTLESARPSHTSQYLCASRETAADTQYFGPGTRLTVL.